This TCR beta chain is from a study of identical twins. Findings and caveats of the study: Partly confounded zero-insertion analyses could result from invariant MAIT and iNKT cells.

V was shortened by 3 bases and J by 4 bases, with 10 bases between the two germline ends. The CDR3 loop spans 14 amino acids. This clonotype has a count of ten or more. Its specificity is not known. MiXCR was run by TCRdb on the 5' RACE reads, yielding one entry per CDR3 protein. The table lists about 890,000 distinct CDR3 sequences, approximately 13% of them singletons. The sample was also reused in another study, on yellow fever vaccine responses in identical twins. From that study: Convergence reportedly seemed to mark part of the twins' vaccine T cell response, with personalization marking the rest.

Sequenced material: PBMCs. The chain links TRBV12-3 or TRBV12-4 to TRBJ2-1, with D hard to call. The origin of this receptor is a woman aged 18-29 years in good health. CDR3 nucleotides: TGTGCCAGCAGTTTGGGGTGGGTATACAATGAGCAGTTCTTC. Encoded protein: CASSLGWVYNEQFF.